The rows below give T cell receptor beta chains drawn from one sample of a study of T cell responses to AZD1222 COVID-19 vaccine. Generated by immunoSEQ multiplex PCR, the TCRdb table keeps only in-frame clones and is missing some. Of roughly 120,000 clones in the sample, 88% were seen once. The sample consisted of peripheral blood, taken on day 0 of AZD1222 vaccination. All receptors come from an adult in good health. CDR3s include the opening cysteine and the closing phenylalanine or tryptophan. A D gene is named only where the DNA matches it firmly. The size entry is marked missing in some rows and otherwise reads once, few, many or a size class.

-,few,TRBJ2-7,TRBV14,TGTGCCAGCAGCCAAGAGCCGCCGCTTTTGGAGACAGAAGTTTACGAGCAGTACTTC,CASSQEPPLLETEVYEQYF
-,few,TRBJ2-2,TRBV18,TGTGCCAGCTCACCAGGGCAGCGGAACACCGGGGAGCTGTTTTTT,CASSPGQRNTGELFF
-,many,TRBJ2-7,TRBV7-9,TGTGCCAGCAGCCTCTTAAAGGGCACGGCTGATCGCGAGCAGTACTTC,CASSLLKGTADREQYF
TRBD2,-,TRBJ2-1,TRBV9,TGTGCCAGCAGCGTAGTAAGCGGGGGTTACAATGAGCAGTTCTTC,CASSVVSGGYNEQFF
-,-,TRBJ1-2,TRBV27,TGTGCCAGCAGTTTATCAGGACGAGGGCCCTATGGCTACACCTTC,CASSLSGRGPYGYTF
-,-,TRBJ1-1,TRBV15,TGTGCCACCCAGGTAGGGGGAAACACTGAAGCTTTCTTT,CATQVGGNTEAFF
TRBD2,-,TRBJ2-1,TRBV24-1,TGTGCCACCAGTGATCTCTCCCAGGCGGGAGGCTACAATGAGCAGTTCTTC,CATSDLSQAGGYNEQFF
-,-,TRBJ1-2,TRBV7-9,TGTGCCAGCAGCTTAGAAACACCCTATGGCTACACCTTC,CASSLETPYGYTF
-,-,TRBJ1-1,TRBV10-1,TGCGCCAGCAGCTCCGGTCGAGATACTGAAGCTTTCTTT,CASSSGRDTEAFF
-,once,TRBJ2-2,TRBV27,TGTGCCAGCAGCCGGACCGGGGAGCTGTTTTTT,CASSRTGELFF
-,-,TRBJ2-7,TRBV7-9,TGTGCCAGCAGTTTCACAGGGACCAACTACGAGCAGTACTTC,CASSFTGTNYEQYF
-,-,TRBJ2-1,TRBV4-3,TGCGCCAGCAGCCAAGGAGTAGTCAATGAGCAGTTCTTC,CASSQGVVNEQFF
TRBD1,-,TRBJ1-2,TRBV6-6,TGTGCCAGCAGTCGACAGGGTCGGGAGGGAAACTATGGCTACACCTTC,CASSRQGREGNYGYTF
TRBD2,-,TRBJ2-7,TRBV11-2,TGTGCCAGCAGCTATCTAGCGGGAGACATGTTTAGCTCCTACGAGCAGTACTTC,CASSYLAGDMFSSYEQYF
-,-,TRBJ1-4,TRBV18,TGTGCCAGCTCACCAATCTTGGCGACAACTAATGAAAAACTGTTTTTT,CASSPILATTNEKLFF
-,-,TRBJ2-1,TRBV6-2/TRBV6-3,TGTGCCAGCAGTTTTAACAACCGGGCCGAGCAGTTCTTC,CASSFNNRAEQFF
TRBD2,-,TRBJ2-5,TRBV4-1,TGCGCCAGCAGCCAAGAACTAGCGGGAGTGGAGGAGACCCAGTACTTC,CASSQELAGVEETQYF
-,-,TRBJ2-1,TRBV3-1/TRBV3-2,TGTGCCAGCAGCTCGGACGCGTCGTCGTACAATGAGCAGTTCTTC,CASSSDASSYNEQFF
TRBD1,-,TRBJ1-1,TRBV28,TGTGCCAGCAGTTGGGACAGGAGGTCTGAAGCTTTCTTT,CASSWDRRSEAFF
TRBD1,-,TRBJ1-3,TRBV23-1,TGCGCCAACCCCCTAGGGGGGACAGGGCGCTCTGGAAACACCATATATTTT,CANPLGGTGRSGNTIYF
-,-,TRBJ1-1,TRBV3-1/TRBV3-2,TGTGCCAGCAGCCTAGGAGGGAACTTAGGGACTGAAGCTTTCTTT,CASSLGGNLGTEAFF
-,-,TRBJ1-5,TRBV4-2,TGTGCCAGCAGCCCCCAGGCCGGTGAGCCCCAGCATTTT,CASSPQAGEPQHF
TRBD2,-,TRBJ2-2,TRBV7-7,TGTGCCAGCAGCCCGACTAGCGGCTACACCGGGGAGCTGTTTTTT,CASSPTSGYTGELFF
-,-,TRBJ1-6,TRBV6-2/TRBV6-3,TGTGCCAGCAGTTATCAGGCCAGGAGGTCACCCCTCCACTTT,CASSYQARRSPLHF
-,-,TRBJ2-3,TRBV4-3,TGCGCCAGCAGCCAAGATCGGGTCTCCACAGATACGCAGTATTTT,CASSQDRVSTDTQYF
TRBD2,-,TRBJ2-7,TRBV13,TGTGCCAGCAGCTCTATCGGGGTGCGGGGGAGCTCCTACGAGCAGTACTTC,CASSSIGVRGSSYEQYF
TRBD1,-,TRBJ1-5,TRBV28,TGTGCCAGCAGACCGGACAGGTCGGGCAATCAGCCCCAGCATTTT,CASRPDRSGNQPQHF
-,few,TRBJ1-1,TRBV6-5,TGTGCCAGCAGTTACTCGCCTACGGATCCCACTGAAGCTTTCTTT,CASSYSPTDPTEAFF
-,-,TRBJ1-2,TRBV25-1,TGTGCCAGCAGGCTGGGGGGCACCTATGGCTACACCTTC,CASRLGGTYGYTF
TRBD2,-,TRBJ2-7,TRBV5-8,TGTGCCAGCAGCCCAGCCGGGGGGTACTACGAGCAGTACTTC,CASSPAGGYYEQYF
-,-,TRBJ1-1,TRBV29-1,TGCAGCGTTGATATGGGTTTGAACACTGAAGCTTTCTTT,CSVDMGLNTEAFF
TRBD2,-,TRBJ2-5,TRBV6-4,TGTGCCAGCAGTGAGGCTAGCGGGTCGGAGACCCAGTACTTC,CASSEASGSETQYF
-,once,TRBJ1-5,TRBV24-1,TGTGCCACCAGTGACCGGACGGGGCTCAACAATCAGCCCCAGCATTTT,CATSDRTGLNNQPQHF
TRBD1,once,TRBJ2-2,TRBV6-4,TGTGCCAGCAGTGAGGGGACAGGGGGCGCCGGGGAGCTGTTTTTT,CASSEGTGGAGELFF
-,-,TRBJ1-2,TRBV7-2,TGTGCCAGCAGCCTGGCACACCAACTACGGCATGGCTACACCTTC,CASSLAHQLRHGYTF
-,-,TRBJ1-2,TRBV29-1,TGCAGCACCTTCCCTGCGGGGGGAGGATCTAACTATGGCTACACCTTC,CSTFPAGGGSNYGYTF
-,-,TRBJ1-1,TRBV14,TGTGCCAGCGCTAAAGGAACGCCAGCTTTCTTT,CASAKGTPAFF
TRBD1,-,TRBJ1-4,TRBV7-9,TGTGCCAGCAGCTCCGCGGACAGGGTCGAAAAACTGTTTTTT,CASSSADRVEKLFF
TRBD2,-,TRBJ2-3,TRBV30,TGTGCCTGGAGTGGCCCCCGGACTAGCGTCGGAGATACGCAGTATTTT,CAWSGPRTSVGDTQYF
-,-,TRBJ2-7,TRBV24-1,TGTGCCACCAGCCGAAATGGACAGCTCATTGAGCAGTACTTC,CATSRNGQLIEQYF
TRBD1,few,TRBJ1-4,TRBV7-9,TGTGCCAGCAGCTTAGTACAGGGGGGTGAAAAACTGTTTTTT,CASSLVQGGEKLFF
-,-,TRBJ1-5,TRBV5-1,TGCGCCAGCAGCCCCGGACAGTATAGCAATCAGCCCCAGCATTTT,CASSPGQYSNQPQHF
-,-,TRBJ1-5,TRBV15,TGTGCCACCAGCAGCAGCAATCAGCCCCAGCATTTT,CATSSSNQPQHF
TRBD2,-,TRBJ2-7,TRBV6-4,TGTGCCAGCAGTGACCCGCGGGAGGACCGGAGCTCCTACGAGCAGTACTTC,CASSDPREDRSSYEQYF
-,-,TRBJ2-1,TRBV2,TGTGCCAGCAGCTCGTCCGGTTACAATGAGCAGTTCTTC,CASSSSGYNEQFF
TRBD2,once,TRBJ2-2,TRBV6-2/TRBV6-3,TGTGCCAGCAGTTACCCAAGGGGAACACGCGGGGGGCTGAACACCGGGGAGCTGTTTTTT,CASSYPRGTRGGLNTGELFF
-,-,TRBJ1-1,TRBV10-2,TGCGCCAGCAGTACCTACGCCCCGAACACTGAAGCTTTCTTT,CASSTYAPNTEAFF
-,-,TRBJ2-5,TRBV24-1,TGTGCCACCAGTGAGCAGGGATCGGAGACCCAGTACTTC,CATSEQGSETQYF